This TCR beta chain was captured in a study of blood T cell repertoires in COVID-19. Participants were aged 18 to 89 years, lived in 20 to 30 US areas, and enrolled virtually. Clinical histories supplied by participants themselves formed the basis of cohort assignment. Germline V CDR1 and CDR2: GTSNPN, SVGIG (reference sequence). Trimming shortened V by 5 bases and J by 8 bases, and 15 bases separated the two germline ends. The CDR3 spans 13 residues. Authors' methods: Nucleated cell counts were estimated from reference gene primer amplification. Profiling relied on immunoSEQ multiplex PCR, and the TCRdb table lists in-frame clones only, not all of them. V, J and clone size are those of that table, while D and trimming were read from the DNA. Seen here are 300,000 to 500,000 clones, over 75% observed once, and the top ten hold 0.95% to 1%.

The source is a woman in her twenties or thirties with acute COVID-19. The J gene is TRBJ1-4, the V gene TRBV30; perhaps TRBD1 as D (6 bases). Sequenced material: PBMCs or T cells enriched from blood (not recorded which). The CDR3 nucleotides read TGTGCCTGGGCCCCGGCGGGGGCGGAAAAACTGTTTTTT. This gives the protein CAWAPAGAEKLFF.